A single sample is the source of the 8 T cell receptor beta chains below, sequenced in a study of shared clonotypes between healthy human individuals. Here immunoSEQ multiplex PCR was the method, and the copy in TCRdb shows in-frame clones only, minus some. The data show over 850,000 clones, 75% to 85% seen once. The sample comprised memory CD4+ T cells from PBMCs. The sample's subset: CD45RA-negative fraction. These receptors all come from a young man in good health. Some clones in this sample may be carry-over from other donors' samples.

J is TRBJ2-7 and V is TRBV4-2, with D uncertain. Germline lookup yields CDR1 LGHNA and CDR2 YNFKEQ. Trimming removed 0 bases at V and 10 bases at J, with 10 bases between. CDR3 length equals 12 residues. This chain's CDR3 is CASSQEGTSQYF. In nucleotides, the CDR3 is TGTGCCAGCAGCCAAGAAGGCACCAGTCAGTACTTC.

The V and J genes are TRBV7-2 and TRBJ2-2; tentatively, D is TRBD2 (5 bases). The CDR3 is made up of 16 amino acids. Trimming took off 6 bases at V and 6 bases at J, with 20 bases between the two ends. Germline V gives CDR1 SGHTA, CDR2 FQGNSA. CDR3 amino acids: CASSSTPPQRPGELFF. CDR3 bases: TGTGCCAGCAGTTCCACCCCACCCCAGCGGCCCGGGGAGCTGTTTTTT.

This chain uses TRBV10-3 with TRBJ2-3, with D possibly being TRBD1 (6 bases). The CDR3 consists of 16 residues. V was clipped by 2 bases and J by 1 base, with 13 bases between them. Germline V gives CDR1 ENHRY, CDR2 SYGVKD. The CDR3, as DNA: TGTGCCATCAGTGAGGGCAGGGGAAAAGGCACAGATACGCAGTATTTT. This encodes CAISEGRGKGTDTQYF.

Details on this clone: Other DNA sequences from this sample encode an identical CDR3 as well. The chain is built from TRBV9 and TRBJ2-7, with a weak D call TRBD2 (6 bases). Trimming shortened V by 3 bases and J by 1 base, and 11 bases separated the two germline ends. Germline V gene lookup returns CDR1 SGDLS and CDR2 YYNGEE. CDR3 length: 14 residues. The CDR3 region has the DNA TGTGCCAGCAGCGGTGGACTATCTTCCTACGAGCAGTACTTC. It translates to CASSGGLSSYEQYF.

This chain joins TRBV6-6 and TRBJ1-2; no clear D gene. V lost 0 bases to trimming and J lost 3 bases, with 14 bases between them. The CDR3 is 16 amino acids. CDR1 MNHNY and CDR2 SVGAGI come from the germline V gene (reference sequence). CDR3 bases: TGTGCCAGCAGTTACTCGAAGCACAAGAAATACTATGGCTACACCTTC. It specifies CASSYSKHKKYYGYTF.

This chain links TRBV25-1 with TRBJ2-3; D may match TRBD1 or TRBD2 (5 bases each). The CDR3 is 15 residues long. Trimming took 2 bases from V and 2 from J, leaving 11 bases between them. From germline, CDR1 is MGHDK and CDR2 SYGVNS. CDR3 in amino acids: CASSEPGQATDTQYF. The CDR3 region has the DNA TGTGCCAGCAGTGAACCGGGGCAGGCCACAGATACGCAGTATTTT.

The chain recombines TRBV7-6 with TRBJ2-3; D is unclear. From germline, CDR1 is SGHVS and CDR2 FNYEAQ. V lost 3 bases and J 0 bases, leaving 7 bases between the germline ends. The CDR3 runs 14 residues. Here the CDR3 DNA reads TGTGCCAGCAGCTTGAGGTCTAGCACAGATACGCAGTATTTT. It translates to CASSLRSSTDTQYF.

With respect to this clone: This sample also contains other DNA sequences that code for the same CDR3. The genes are TRBV28 and TRBJ2-3; 9 bases are shared with TRBD1. The CDR3 runs to 15 residues. Germline CDR1 is MDHEN and CDR2 is SYDVKM. The ends lost 2 bases at V and 1 base at J; junction bases unmatched: 1. CDR3 bases: TGTGCCAGCAGTTTAAGGACAGGGGGCACAGATACGCAGTATTTT. Protein product: CASSLRTGGTDTQYF.